Below, 27 T cell receptor beta chains from the same sample are listed, as sequenced in a study of cytomegalovirus exposure and HLA in healthy donors. 60 Vbeta and 13 Jbeta primers were used in PCR. Method: immunoSEQ multiplex PCR; TCRdb's copy keeps in-frame clones and lacks some. The data show 120,000 to 150,000 clones, 75% to 80% seen once. Sequenced input: PBMCs. Receptor source: a man in his forties in good health and CMV-seropositive.

J is TRBJ1-5 and V is TRBV28; possible D gene TRBD1, 6 bases. CDR1 and CDR2 from the germline V gene are MDHEN and SYDVKM. This CDR3 spans 17 amino acids. V was trimmed by 5 bases and J by 0 bases, leaving 17 bases between them. The CDR3, as DNA: TGTGCCAGCAGTCCCGGGGGGACAATGGATAGCAATCAGCCCCAGCATTTT. Protein sequence: CASSPGGTMDSNQPQHF.

The chain couples TRBV30 to TRBJ2-3, with D possibly matching TRBD2 (6 bases). V lost 0 bases and J 0 bases, leaving 16 bases between the germline ends. This CDR3 region has 17 residues. CDR1 GTSNPN and CDR2 SVGIG come from the germline V gene (reference sequence). The CDR3 is CAWSVRLVEGSTDTQYF. The CDR3 bases are TGTGCCTGGAGTGTACGTCTTGTGGAGGGGAGCACAGATACGCAGTATTTT.

V is TRBV6-1 and J is TRBJ1-2; the D is unclear. CDR1 and CDR2 from the germline V gene are MNHNS and SASEGT. The V end lost 6 bases, the J end lost 3 bases, and 14 bases lay between the germline ends. The CDR3 is 14 amino acids. CDR3 in DNA: TGTGCCAGCAGCCTTGGGAGTGGAGACTATGGCTACACCTTC. Protein sequence: CASSLGSGDYGYTF.

V gene TRBV29-1 combines with J gene TRBJ1-4, with 7 bases aligning to TRBD1. Germline V lookup: CDR1 SQVTM, CDR2 ANQGSEA. The V and J ends lost 7 bases and 3 bases, in that order; junction bases with no gene match: 5. The CDR3 covers 13 residues. As DNA, the CDR3 is TGCAGCGCTTGGACAGGTCCTAATGAAAAACTGTTTTTT. As protein: CSAWTGPNEKLFF.

The gene calls are TRBV4-1 and TRBJ2-4, with D uncertain. The CDR3 is 16 residues long. CDR1 is MGHRA and CDR2 is YSYEKL in the germline V gene. V lost 1 base to trimming and J lost 0 bases, with 10 bases between them. CDR3 DNA: TGCGCCAGCAGCCAAGGGAGCGTCCTAGCCAAAAACATTCAGTACTTC. Translated: CASSQGSVLAKNIQYF.

Here the CDR3 reads CASSFGALGQYF. As DNA, the CDR3 is TGTGCCAGCAGCTTCGGAGCCCTAGGGCAGTATTTT. The chain uses TRBV5-4 and TRBJ2-3; D uncertain. From germline, CDR1 is SGHNT and CDR2 YYREEE (reference sequence). The CDR3 loop spans 12 amino acids. V gave up 2 bases and J gave up 11 bases, with 12 bases separating them.

The rearrangement links TRBV4-1 to TRBJ2-7; D possibly corresponds to TRBD2 (5 bases). This CDR3 is 13 amino acids long. V lost 4 bases and J lost 5, with 12 bases in between. Germline values: CDR1 MGHRA, CDR2 YSYEKL. CDR3 nucleotide sequence: TGCGCCAGCAGCCGCCCCGGAGGAAACGAGCAGTACTTC. Amino acid sequence: CASSRPGGNEQYF.

The V call is TRBV19, the J call TRBJ2-7, with D possibly TRBD1 on 5 matching bases. V was clipped by 7 bases and J by 4 bases, with 11 bases between them. The CDR3 totals 12 residues. The V gene's germline CDR1 is LNHDA and CDR2 SQIVND (reference sequence). The CDR3 DNA reads as TGTGCCAGTATTGGGGCCAATTACGAGCAGTACTTC. Translated: CASIGANYEQYF.

This chain uses TRBV14 with TRBJ2-3; D may be TRBD1 (7 bases). CDR3 length equals 13 residues. Per the germline V gene, CDR1 is SGHDN and CDR2 is FVKESK. The V end was cut by 3 bases, the J end by 6 bases, with 10 bases between. CDR3 sequence reads: CASSQAGQDTQYF. The CDR3 nucleotides are TGTGCCAGCAGCCAGGCGGGACAGGATACGCAGTATTTT. Filled out from reference TRBV14 and TRBJ2-3, the complete variable domain reads EAGVTQFPSHSVIEKGQTVTLRCDPISGHDNLYWYRRVMGKEIKFLLHFVKESKQDESGMPNNRFLAERTGGTYSTLKVQPAELEDSGVYFCASSQAGQDTQYFGPGTRLTVL.

Regarding this clone: Germline and junction disagree at one end, which may indicate a read error. J is TRBJ1-1 and V is TRBV9, with TRBD1 matching over 7 bases. The CDR3 extends over 12 amino acids. From germline, CDR1 is SGDLS and CDR2 YYNGEE. CDR3 bases: TGTGCCGGCAGCCCAGGGGGCACTGAAGCTTTCTTT. It yields the protein CAGSPGGTEAFF.

This chain joins TRBV25-1 and TRBJ1-1, with 8 bases fitting TRBD1. The CDR3 runs to 12 residues. The trim removed 6 bases at V and 10 bases at J, leaving 7 bases unmatched. The germline V gene has CDR1 MGHDK and CDR2 SYGVNS. CDR3 DNA: TGTGCCAGCAGAGTAGGACAGGGAGGAGCTTTCTTT. Protein sequence: CASRVGQGGAFF.

This chain uses TRBV19 with TRBJ1-5; tentatively, D is TRBD1 (6 bases). There are 13 residues in the CDR3. V was shortened by 3 bases and J by 6 bases, with 9 bases between the two germline ends. Germline-derived CDR1 and CDR2 are LNHDA and SQIVND (reference sequence). The CDR3 reads CASSMGGAQPQHF. The CDR3 DNA follows: TGTGCCAGTAGTATGGGGGGGGCTCAGCCCCAGCATTTT.

The chain is built from TRBV27 and TRBJ1-1, with TRBD1 matching over 8 bases. V dropped 6 bases and J dropped 4; count of bases not matched to a gene: 4. The CDR3 sequence is 13 residues long. Per germline, CDR1 MNHEY and CDR2 SMNVEV (reference sequence). The CDR3 bases are TGTGCCAGCAGCCGACAGGGGAGCACTGAAGCTTTCTTT. Its protein is CASSRQGSTEAFF.

The chain uses TRBV27 and TRBJ2-7; 9 bases are shared with TRBD1. Germline CDR1 and CDR2: MNHEY and SMNVEV (reference sequence). After removal of 5 bases from V and 7 bases from J, the junction contained 9 bases not matched to a gene. The CDR3 runs 14 residues. The CDR3 bases are TGTGCCAGCAGTGGGGGACAGGGAATTCGGGAGCAGTACTTC. This sequence encodes CASSGGQGIREQYF.

J is TRBJ2-5 and V is TRBV5-5; 8 positions match TRBD1. Germline V gives CDR1 SGHKS, CDR2 YYEKEE (reference sequence). The CDR3 covers 15 residues. J was trimmed by 5 bases and V by 3 bases; bases with no gene match: 9. This CDR3 reads CASSSLQGAGETQYF. The CDR3 region has the DNA TGTGCCAGCAGCTCGCTTCAGGGGGCGGGGGAGACCCAGTACTTC.

The V gene is TRBV5-1, the J gene TRBJ1-1, with D unresolved. CDR3 length: 15 residues. Trimming pared 0 bases from V and 1 base from J, leaving 10 bases between. Germline V CDR1 and CDR2: SGHRS, YFSETQ. The CDR3 spells CASSLGPAKNTEAFF. The DNA of the CDR3 is TGCGCCAGCAGCTTGGGTCCAGCGAAGAACACTGAAGCTTTCTTT.

The chain uses TRBV10-2 and TRBJ2-5, with D hard to call. Gene TRBJ2-7 matches the end of the DNA better, so the J call may be wrong. CDR3 length equals 11 residues. Germline V gives CDR1 WSHSY, CDR2 SAAADI. The CDR3 DNA is TGCGCCAGCAGGACACAAAACGAGCAGTACTTC. Translation gives CASRTQNEQYF.

The chain recombines TRBV4-3 with TRBJ2-3, with 9 positions matching TRBD1. CDR1 is LGHNA, CDR2 YSLEER, per germline. CDR3 size: 19 residues. The V segment lost 3 bases and the J segment 2 bases; nucleotides outside the gene matches: 15. This CDR3 is CASSQGPLKGQGVTDTQYF. The CDR3 nucleotides read TGCGCCAGCAGCCAGGGTCCTTTAAAGGGACAGGGAGTCACAGATACGCAGTATTTT.

This chain links TRBV11-2 with TRBJ2-1; no clear D. V gave up 5 bases and J gave up 6 bases, with 8 bases separating them. The CDR3 runs 12 residues. Germline lookup yields CDR1 SGHAT and CDR2 FQNNGV. The CDR3: CASSHPSNEQFF. The CDR3 region has the DNA TGTGCCAGCAGCCACCCTAGCAATGAGCAGTTCTTC. The full variable domain, its missing parts supplied by reference TRBV11-2 and TRBJ2-1, is EAGVAQSPRYKIIEKRQSVAFWCNPISGHATLYWYQQILGQGPKLLIQFQNNGVVDDSQLPKDRFSAERLKGVDSTLKIQPAKLEDSAVYLCASSHPSNEQFFGPGTRLTVL.

This chain joins TRBV9 and TRBJ2-5; D remains unclear. The assigned J gene may be wrong: the sequence end matches TRBJ2-7 better. Germline CDR1 is SGDLS and CDR2 is YYNGEE. CDR3 length: 14 amino acids. The DNA of the CDR3 is TGTGCCAGCAGCGTAGCTACTGGTTCCTACGAGCAGTACTTC. Translating it yields CASSVATGSYEQYF.

The chain combines TRBV10-3 with TRBJ1-1, with a weak D call TRBD1 (5 bases). Germline CDR1 reads ENHRY; CDR2 reads SYGVKD. This CDR3 is 17 amino acids long. V was cut by 7 bases and J by 2 bases, with 23 bases left in between. The DNA of the CDR3 is TGTGCCATCAAGGCTGGGGCAGGCCACGAATTTAACACTGAAGCTTTCTTT. Amino acid sequence: CAIKAGAGHEFNTEAFF.

The chain carries TRBV11-2 and TRBJ2-7; TRBD2 matches at 7 bases. The CDR3 has 14 amino acids. V lost 4 bases, J lost 2 bases, and 5 bases stayed unmatched. Germline-derived CDR1 and CDR2 are SGHAT and FQNNGV. DNA for the CDR3: TGTGCCAGCAGCTACCTAGCGGAGGCCTACGAGCAGTACTTC. It specifies CASSYLAEAYEQYF.

This chain links TRBV2 with TRBJ2-5; 8 bases align to TRBD1. This CDR3 region has 12 residues. From germline, CDR1 is SNHLY and CDR2 FYNNEI. J was trimmed by 3 bases and V by 10 bases; bases with no gene match: 4. DNA of the CDR3: TGTGCCATTAGGACAGGGAAAGAGACCCAGTACTTC. Amino acid sequence: CAIRTGKETQYF.

J is TRBJ1-6 and V is TRBV4-1; the D is unclear. V lost 4 bases and J 10 bases, leaving 11 bases between the germline ends. The CDR3 length is 13 residues. In germline, CDR1 is MGHRA, CDR2 YSYEKL. In nucleotides, the CDR3 is TGCGCCAGCAGCCTCGGACTGGTCTCACCCCTCCACTTT. It translates to CASSLGLVSPLHF.

This sequence joins TRBV6-5 and TRBJ1-6; weak D call: TRBD1 (5 bases). CDR3 length: 16 amino acids. Trimming took off 2 bases at V and 4 bases at J, with 12 bases between the two ends. Germline-derived CDR1 and CDR2 are MNHEY and SVGAGI. This chain's CDR3 is CASSYGVRAYNSPLHF. For the CDR3, the DNA is TGTGCCAGCAGTTACGGAGTCAGGGCTTATAATTCACCCCTCCACTTT.

The sample holds one count of this clone. The rearrangement joins TRBV5-4 to TRBJ2-3, with TRBD2 matching 15 bases. There are 15 residues in the CDR3. V dropped 4 bases and J dropped 8; count of bases not matched to a gene: 5. Per germline, CDR1 SGHNT and CDR2 YYREEE (reference sequence). In DNA, the CDR3 is TGTGCCAGCAGCACGGGACTAGCGGGAGGTGGTACGCAGTATTTT. It translates to CASSTGLAGGGTQYF. Looking up the rest from reference TRBV5-4 and TRBJ2-3 gives the full variable domain: ETGVTQSPTHLIKTRGQQVTLRCSSQSGHNTVSWYQQALGQGPQFIFQYYREEENGRGNFPPRFSGLQFPNYSSELNVNALELDDSALYLCASSTGLAGGGTQYFGPGTRLTVL.

This chain joins TRBV27 and TRBJ2-2; TRBD1 aligns across 7 bases. The germline gives CDR1 MNHEY, CDR2 SMNVEV (reference sequence). CDR3 length: 15 residues. The junction had 6 bases not matched to a gene; V was cut back by 6 bases and J by 2 bases. Here the CDR3 reads CASRDDRDNTGELFF. For the CDR3, the DNA is TGTGCCAGCAGGGACGACAGGGACAACACCGGGGAGCTGTTTTTT.